This T cell receptor (beta chain) originates from a study of blood T cell repertoires in COVID-19. About the study: Some COVID-19 samples were acute and others convalescent; all came from the United States, Italy and Spain. Nucleic acid was either cDNA or gDNA, and it came from T cells, B-cell-depleted T cells, or PBMCs.

In the original processing: Amplified reference gene primers provided the basis for estimating nucleated cell counts. Clones were read by immunoSEQ multiplex PCR, and TCRdb kept only the in-frame ones, dropping some. D and trimming were read from the DNA, whereas the V and J calls and clone size are those reported in that table. The sample holds approximately 150,000 clones, 84% seen once. V lost 10 bases to trimming and J lost 0 bases, with 14 bases between them. Germline V CDR1 and CDR2: MDHEN, SYDVKM. The CDR3 totals 14 residues. Seattle participants joined during active infection and were tracked over time.

The sequence was obtained from a woman of 80 years or more with COVID-19, enrolled during active disease. The sample was peripheral blood. The chain employs TRBV28 and TRBJ2-3; D might be TRBD2 (6 bases). The CDR3, as DNA: TGTGCCATCAAACCTGGGACTAGCACAGATACGCAGTATTTT. Translated, it gives CAIKPGTSTDTQYF.